These T cell receptor beta chains were read from a single sample in a study of sequential checkpoint blockade in melanoma. Using immunoSEQ multiplex PCR, the repertoire was profiled, and TCRdb retains in-frame clones only, with some absent. Of about 5,700 clones listed, around nine tenths are singletons. Sequences were derived from CD8+ T cells sorted from blood (inferred from file names), sampled from a patient given nivolumab and ipilimumab in sequence. The receptors here all came from a human donor with melanoma. Both conserved end residues are part of each CDR3. The D gene is left open where the match is weak. Where a row states a size, it is once, few, many or the class of an expanded clone; other rows omit it.

V	D	J	size	DNA	CDR3
TRBV27	-	TRBJ2-3	-	TGTGCCAGCAGTTTATTGTCGTCTCTCTTGGGAGCAGATACGCAGTATTTT	CASSLLSSLLGADTQYF
TRBV28	TRBD1	TRBJ1-2	-	TGTGCCAGCAGTTTGGGGACAGGAATACCCCGCCGCCCTGCTATCTTACGTGGCTACACCTTC	CASSLGTGIPRRPAILRGYTF
TRBV15	TRBD1	TRBJ1-6	-	TGTGCCACCAGCAGAGGGGGACAGGGAGGTTCACCCCTCCACTTT	CATSRGGQGGSPLHF
TRBV11-2	TRBD1	TRBJ1-4	once	TGTGCCAGCAGCCCCGGACAGGGAGCGGGGGAAAAACTGTTTTTT	CASSPGQGAGEKLFF
TRBV4-2	TRBD2	TRBJ2-2	few	TGTGCCAGCAGCCGAACAGGAGCGGGACCCACCGGGGAGCTGTTTTTT	CASSRTGAGPTGELFF
TRBV10-1	TRBD2	TRBJ2-7	-	TGCGCCAGCAGTGGCGGACCCCCGGGACTAGCGGGCTACGAGCAGTACTTC	CASSGGPPGLAGYEQYF
TRBV5-1	-	TRBJ1-4	-	TGCGCCAGCAGCTTCACAGGGTATGGAACTAATGAAAAACTGTTTTTT	CASSFTGYGTNEKLFF
TRBV2	-	TRBJ2-5	-	TGTGCCATAGTACGGGAAGGTGAGACCCAGTACTTC	CAIVREGETQYF
TRBV4-1	-	TRBJ1-2	few	TGCGCCAGCAGCCAAGAATCGTGGCAGACAACGGAAGGCTACACCTTC	CASSQESWQTTEGYTF
TRBV29-1	TRBD1	TRBJ2-3	-	TGCAGCGTTGATAGGCAGGGGGCTGAAGTCGATACGCAGTATTTT	CSVDRQGAEVDTQYF
TRBV9	TRBD1	TRBJ2-7	-	TGTGCCAGCAGCGCCGGGACAGGGGTTTACGAGCAGTACTTC	CASSAGTGVYEQYF
TRBV10-3	-	TRBJ1-2	-	TGTGCCATCAGTGAGTCGACGTACAGGGACCATGGCTACACCTTC	CAISESTYRDHGYTF
TRBV29-1	TRBD2	TRBJ2-7	-	TGCAGCGTGGGACTAGCGGGAGGCCGCTCCTACGAGCAGTACTTC	CSVGLAGGRSYEQYF
TRBV11-2	-	TRBJ2-1	-	TGTGCCAGCAGCTTAGGAGAGGGGGGGATCTACAATGAGCAGTTCTTC	CASSLGEGGIYNEQFF
TRBV5-5	TRBD2	TRBJ2-7	-	TGTGCCAGCAGCTTGGTAAAACTAGCGGGAGTGTCCTACGAGCAGTACTTC	CASSLVKLAGVSYEQYF
TRBV28	TRBD1	TRBJ2-7	-	TGTGCCAGCAGTTTAACGGACAGGGGGCTGGGGGAGCAGTACTTC	CASSLTDRGLGEQYF
TRBV15	TRBD1	TRBJ2-7	-	TGTGCCACCAGCAGTACGGGACAGGCCTACGAGCAGTACTTC	CATSSTGQAYEQYF
TRBV11-2	-	TRBJ1-4	-	TGTGCCAGCAGCCCACCCCACGCAGGGGAAAAACTGTTTTTT	CASSPPHAGEKLFF
TRBV27	-	TRBJ1-1	-	TGTGCCAGCAGCCACAGTTCTGGTGAAGCTTTCTTT	CASSHSSGEAFF
TRBV19	TRBD1	TRBJ1-4	-	TGTGCCAGTAGTCGGGACAGGGTCTTAACCTTTGGGGAAAAACTGTTTTTT	CASSRDRVLTFGEKLFF
TRBV14	TRBD2	TRBJ2-1	-	TGTGCCAGCAGCCCATTCGGGGGGGAGCAGTTCTTC	CASSPFGGEQFF
TRBV7-9	TRBD1	TRBJ2-7	-	TGTGCCAGCAGCCGTCGACAGGGTCTCTACGAGCAGTACTTC	CASSRRQGLYEQYF